This paragraph covers one TCR beta chain sequence. Its target is not known. Preparation of the TCRbeta library used unique molecular identifiers. TCRdb fed the PCR reads into MiXCR, producing one record per CDR3 protein. The data show 700,000 to 950,000 distinct CDR3 sequences, around 15% seen once. The ends were cut back, 4 bases at V and 0 bases at J, with 9 bases in the middle. Per the germline V gene, CDR1 is SQVTM and CDR2 is ANQGSEA. CDR3 length: 13 residues. This sample is drawn from a study of T-cell reconstitution after alpha-beta-depleted transplantation in children. Study conclusions and caveats: It was newly produced T cells that mostly accounted for T-cell counts and diversity one year after transplant. Some patients' high day-60 TCRbeta diversity was attributed to recipient cells surviving conditioning. After transplant, at about two months, alpha-beta T cells were reportedly derived from several hundred expanded graft clones.

The chain links TRBV29-1 to TRBJ2-5; D call uncertain. The input for sequencing was PBMCs, mostly from graft donor cells, taken 360 days after TCRalphabeta/CD19-depleted stem cell transplant. The sequence derives from a male patient between 5 and 17 years old who had a stem cell transplant for acute lymphoblastic leukemia, so the T cells may come from the graft donor. The CDR3 DNA sequence: TGCAGCGTTGTAAAGGCGTACCAAGAGACCCAGTACTTC. Encoded protein: CSVVKAYQETQYF.